The clone carrying this T cell receptor beta chain appeared once. The antigen remains unidentified. The germline V gene encodes CDR1 KGHDR and CDR2 SFDVKD. V was trimmed by 4 bases and J by 4 bases, leaving 13 bases between them. The CDR3 totals 14 residues. The sample originates from a study of T cell responses to AZD1222 COVID-19 vaccine. In the study overall: Whether given at about 4 or about 12 weeks, second doses were pooled. Study-level points and caveats: Clonal diversity was possibly underestimated, and white British individuals and females predominated among donors. Spike-specific TCR repertoires showed rising breadth and depth after two AZD1222 doses.

Sequencing was performed with immunoSEQ multiplex PCR; in TCRdb, only in-frame clones are kept and a portion is missing. The sample records 150,000 or so clones, 90% to 95% being singletons. The sequence came from an adult in good health. Sequences were derived from peripheral blood, sampled on day 0 of AZD1222 vaccination. This sequence joins TRBV24-1 and TRBJ2-7; possible D gene TRBD1, 6 bases. The CDR3, as DNA: TGTGCCACCAGTGACCCGGGACACCCTTACGAGCAGTACTTC. Amino acids: CATSDPGHPYEQYF.